This TCR beta chain was recovered during a study of blood T cells in healthy people across ages. Study context: Roughly one uniquely barcoded beta molecule per two T cells was captured.

This CDR3 is built from 16 residues. CDR1 and CDR2 from the germline V gene are SGHRS and YFSETQ. The V and J ends lost 4 bases and 0 bases, in that order; junction bases with no gene match: 8. Through a sample-barcoded 5' primer and a J-beta primer mix, a second PCR was run for about 6 to 12 cycles. Every sample produced at least 2.5 million CDR3-containing paired-end reads. MiXCR, run by TCRdb on the 5' RACE reads, gives a single entry per CDR3 protein. The sample lists about 1.5 million distinct CDR3 sequences, about 45% occurring once. Per sample, extraction of total RNA gave at least 5.5 micrograms in every case. The sample holds one count of this clonotype.

The receptor comes from a woman between 18 and 30 years old in good health. Sequencing was performed on blood. The V call is TRBV5-1, the J call TRBJ2-5; 8 positions agree with TRBD1. Written as DNA, the CDR3 is TGCGCCAGCAGCAGGGGACAGGACAGATACCAAGAGACCCAGTACTTC. Amino acid sequence: CASSRGQDRYQETQYF.